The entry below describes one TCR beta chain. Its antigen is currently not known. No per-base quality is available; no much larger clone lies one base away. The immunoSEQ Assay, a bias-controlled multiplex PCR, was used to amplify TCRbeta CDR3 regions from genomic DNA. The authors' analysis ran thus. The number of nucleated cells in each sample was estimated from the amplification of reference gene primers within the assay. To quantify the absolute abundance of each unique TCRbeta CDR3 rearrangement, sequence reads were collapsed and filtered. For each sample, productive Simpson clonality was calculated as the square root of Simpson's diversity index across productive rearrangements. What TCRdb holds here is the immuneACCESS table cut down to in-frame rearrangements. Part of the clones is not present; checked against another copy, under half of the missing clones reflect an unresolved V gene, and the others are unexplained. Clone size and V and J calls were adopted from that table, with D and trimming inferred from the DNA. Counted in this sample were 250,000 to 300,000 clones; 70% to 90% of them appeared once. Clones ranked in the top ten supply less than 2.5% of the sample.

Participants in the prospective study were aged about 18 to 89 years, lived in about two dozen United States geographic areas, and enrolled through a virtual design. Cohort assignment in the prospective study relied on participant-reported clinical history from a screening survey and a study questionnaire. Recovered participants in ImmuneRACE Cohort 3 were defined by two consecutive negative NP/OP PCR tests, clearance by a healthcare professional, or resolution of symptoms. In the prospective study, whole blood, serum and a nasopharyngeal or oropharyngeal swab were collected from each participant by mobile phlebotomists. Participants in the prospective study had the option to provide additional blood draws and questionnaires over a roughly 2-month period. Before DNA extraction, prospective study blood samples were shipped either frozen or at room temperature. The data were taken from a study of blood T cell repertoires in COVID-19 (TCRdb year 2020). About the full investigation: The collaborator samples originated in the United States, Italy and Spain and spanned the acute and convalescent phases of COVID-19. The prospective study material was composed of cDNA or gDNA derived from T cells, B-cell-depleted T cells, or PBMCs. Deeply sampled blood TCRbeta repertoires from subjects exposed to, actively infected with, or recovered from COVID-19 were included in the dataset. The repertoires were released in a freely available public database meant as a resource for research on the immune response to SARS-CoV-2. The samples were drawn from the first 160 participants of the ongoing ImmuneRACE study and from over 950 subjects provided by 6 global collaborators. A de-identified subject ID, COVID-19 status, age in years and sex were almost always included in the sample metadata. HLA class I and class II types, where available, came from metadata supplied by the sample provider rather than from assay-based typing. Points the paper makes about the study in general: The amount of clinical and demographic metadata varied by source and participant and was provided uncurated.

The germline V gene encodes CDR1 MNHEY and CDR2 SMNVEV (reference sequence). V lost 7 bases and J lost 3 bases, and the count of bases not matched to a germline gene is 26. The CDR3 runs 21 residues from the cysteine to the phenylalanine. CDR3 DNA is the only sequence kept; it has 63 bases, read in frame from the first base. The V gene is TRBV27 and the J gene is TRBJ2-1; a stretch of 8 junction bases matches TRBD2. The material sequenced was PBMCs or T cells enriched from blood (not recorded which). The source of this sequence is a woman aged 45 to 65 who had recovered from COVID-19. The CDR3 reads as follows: CASTSLIQGVRLAGFYNEQFF. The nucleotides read TGTGCCAGCACCAGCCTAATACAGGGTGTCCGGCTAGCGGGCTTCTACAATGAGCAGTTCTTC.